Listed below are T cell receptor beta chains from one sample, sequenced in a study of T cell responses to AZD1222 COVID-19 vaccine. Assay used: immunoSEQ multiplex PCR; TCRdb lists only in-frame clones, some missing. This sample has roughly 140,000 clones, with around 91% found just once. The sample consisted of peripheral blood, taken on day 0 of AZD1222 vaccination. Receptor source: an adult in good health. The CDR3 runs from the conserved cysteine through the conserved F or W. Each record gives: J gene, D gene, clone size, V gene, CDR3 protein, CDR3 DNA. The D gene is left open where the match is weak. Size values are once, few and many counts, or a class for expanded clones, and some rows have none.

>TRBJ2-1|-|-|TRBV4-1
CASSQAGGGFNEQFF
TGCGCCAGCAGCCAAGCCGGGGGTGGGTTTAATGAGCAGTTCTTC
>TRBJ1-2|-|-|TRBV6-2/TRBV6-3
CASSPFSEHGYTF
TGTGCCAGCAGTCCGTTTTCGGAGCATGGCTACACCTTC
>TRBJ1-6|-|-|TRBV7-9
CASSFGAGRTYNSPLHF
TGTGCCAGCAGCTTTGGGGCAGGGCGGACCTATAATTCACCCCTCCACTTT
>TRBJ1-1|-|-|TRBV7-8
CASSSSPGLRPSNEAFF
TGTGCCAGCAGCTCTTCCCCAGGTCTGAGGCCCTCCAACGAAGCTTTCTTT
>TRBJ2-7|-|few|TRBV2
CASSGRAGQTYEQYF
TGTGCCAGCAGTGGTCGGGCAGGCCAGACCTACGAGCAGTACTTC
>TRBJ1-2|TRBD1|-|TRBV29-1
CSGIRGQGANYGYTF
TGCAGCGGAATAAGGGGACAGGGGGCCAACTATGGCTACACCTTC
>TRBJ2-2|-|-|TRBV18
CASSPVTNTGELFF
TGTGCCAGCTCACCAGTAACGAACACCGGGGAGCTGTTTTTT
>TRBJ2-1|TRBD1|-|TRBV5-1
CASSRTGNNEQFF
TGCGCCAGCAGCCGGACAGGGAACAATGAGCAGTTCTTC
>TRBJ1-4|-|-|TRBV27
CASSRTDEKLFF
TGTGCCAGCAGTCGGACAGACGAAAAACTGTTTTTT
>TRBJ1-5|-|-|TRBV25-1
CASSGQGVSNQPQHF
TGTGCCAGCAGCGGTCAAGGGGTGAGCAATCAGCCCCAGCATTTT
>TRBJ1-3|-|-|TRBV4-1
CASSQDRASGNTIYF
TGCGCCAGCAGCCAAGATAGAGCCTCTGGAAACACCATATATTTT
>TRBJ2-5|-|-|TRBV7-8
CASSLELGRAETQYF
TGTGCCAGCAGCTTAGAGTTGGGGCGCGCGGAGACCCAGTACTTC
>TRBJ2-1|TRBD1|-|TRBV27
CASSPTGTDFYNEQFF
TGTGCCAGCAGCCCTACCGGGACAGACTTCTACAATGAGCAGTTCTTC
>TRBJ1-5|-|-|TRBV24-1
CATSDRGRQPQHF
TGTGCCACCAGTGATCGGGGGCGACAGCCCCAGCATTTT
>TRBJ2-1|TRBD1|-|TRBV9
CASSPRQGQYNEQFF
TGTGCCAGCAGCCCAAGACAGGGGCAGTACAATGAGCAGTTCTTC
>TRBJ2-1|-|-|TRBV20-1
CSARVGNEQFF
TGCAGTGCTAGGGTCGGCAATGAGCAGTTCTTC
>TRBJ2-5|-|-|TRBV11-2
CASSGATGWAETQYF
TGTGCCAGCAGCGGAGCGACAGGCTGGGCAGAGACCCAGTACTTC
>TRBJ2-5|-|-|TRBV5-8
CASSSYLGPRRETQYF
TGTGCCAGCAGCTCATACCTCGGACCCCGGCGGGAGACCCAGTACTTC
>TRBJ1-4|-|few|TRBV19
CASRFAGGAVEKLFF
TGTGCCAGTAGATTCGCCGGGGGGGCAGTTGAAAAACTGTTTTTT
>TRBJ1-2|-|-|TRBV7-9
CASSLSVSANYGYTF
TGTGCCAGCAGCTTAAGTGTGTCAGCTAACTATGGCTACACCTTC
>TRBJ2-6|-|-|TRBV5-1
CASSRDSLSSGANVLTF
TGCGCCAGCAGCAGGGACTCCTTGAGCTCTGGGGCCAACGTCCTGACTTTC
>TRBJ2-3|-|-|TRBV11-1
CASSLSVSDTQYF
TGTGCCAGCAGCTTATCTGTATCGGATACGCAGTATTTT
>TRBJ2-2|TRBD1|-|TRBV2
CASSENRGTGELFF
TGTGCCAGCAGTGAGAACAGGGGAACCGGGGAGCTGTTTTTT
>TRBJ2-7|TRBD2|-|TRBV4-3
CASSQDPASGVYEQYF
TGCGCCAGCAGCCAAGACCCAGCTAGCGGGGTCTACGAGCAGTACTTC
>TRBJ1-2|-|-|TRBV12-3/TRBV12-4
CASRLMGARGYTF
TGTGCCAGCAGGCTTATGGGGGCGCGAGGCTACACCTTC
>TRBJ2-7|-|-|TRBV25-1
CASSETASTGIEQYF
TGTGCCAGCAGTGAAACGGCGTCAACAGGCATCGAGCAGTACTTC
>TRBJ1-2|TRBD1|-|TRBV7-2
CASSPGTGRGYTF
TGTGCCAGCAGCCCGGGGACAGGTCGTGGCTACACCTTC
>TRBJ2-3|-|-|TRBV11-2
CASSLGAGAGTDTQYF
TGTGCCAGCAGCTTGGGAGCGGGCGCGGGGACAGATACGCAGTATTTT
>TRBJ1-5|-|-|TRBV6-5
CAVGEYQPQHF
TGTGCGGTCGGGGAGTATCAGCCCCAGCATTTT
>TRBJ2-2|TRBD1|-|TRBV7-3
CASSLRQGTGELFF
TGTGCCAGCAGCTTAAGACAGGGGACCGGGGAGCTGTTTTTT
>TRBJ2-7|TRBD1|-|TRBV4-1
CASSRGTGEPYEQYF
TGCGCCAGCAGCCGCGGGACAGGGGAACCTTACGAGCAGTACTTC
>TRBJ2-3|TRBD2|once|TRBV7-7
CASSPLAGGPTDTQYF
TGTGCTAGCAGTCCTCTGGCGGGGGGGCCCACAGATACGCAGTATTTT
>TRBJ2-2|-|-|TRBV19
CASNAGNTGELFF
TGTGCCAGTAATGCGGGTAACACCGGGGAGCTGTTTTTT
>TRBJ2-7|TRBD1|-|TRBV7-2
CASSSTPGQGYEQYF
TGTGCCAGCAGCTCCACCCCGGGACAGGGCTACGAGCAGTACTTC
>TRBJ2-7|-|-|TRBV4-1
CASSQDGARSSYEQYF
TGCGCCAGCAGCCAAGATGGGGCGAGGAGCTCCTACGAGCAGTACTTC
>TRBJ2-7|-|-|TRBV6-6
CASSSSDGSYEQYF
TGTGCCAGCAGTTCCAGCGACGGCTCCTACGAGCAGTACTTC
>TRBJ1-2|-|-|TRBV12-2
CASRLTPKGANYGYTF
TGTGCAAGTCGCTTAACGCCTAAGGGCGCTAACTATGGCTACACCTTC
>TRBJ1-6|-|-|TRBV7-5
CVRSSKLCRGANSPLHF
TGTGTCAGAAGCTCCAAACTTTGCCGGGGCGCGAATTCACCCCTCCACTTT
>TRBJ1-5|-|-|TRBV7-2
CASSLGGATGQPQHF
TGTGCCAGCAGCTTAGGGGGGGCGACGGGTCAGCCCCAGCATTTT
>TRBJ2-1|-|-|TRBV27
CASSLLAPYPNNEQFF
TGTGCCAGCAGTTTACTAGCGCCCTACCCCAACAATGAGCAGTTCTTC
>TRBJ1-2|-|-|TRBV3-1/TRBV3-2
CASSQEGQGNYGYTF
TGTGCCAGCAGCCAAGAGGGGCAGGGGAACTATGGCTACACCTTC
>TRBJ2-3|TRBD2|-|TRBV4-1
CASSQGPPSSGGTDTQYF
TGCGCCAGCAGCCAAGGTCCCCCCAGTAGCGGGGGCACAGATACGCAGTATTTT
>TRBJ2-7|-|-|TRBV15
CATSGSIGYEQYF
TGTGCCACCAGCGGTTCGATAGGATACGAGCAGTACTTC
>TRBJ1-2|TRBD1|-|TRBV6-2/TRBV6-3
CASSYGGQGRYGYTF
TGTGCCAGCAGTTACGGGGGACAGGGAAGGTATGGCTACACCTTC
>TRBJ1-2|-|once|TRBV4-3
CASSLGQIANYGYTF
TGCGCCAGCAGCCTGGGGCAGATCGCTAACTATGGCTACACCTTC
>TRBJ2-2|TRBD1|-|TRBV7-2
CASSLVGTGVAGELFF
TGTGCCAGCAGCTTAGTCGGGACAGGGGTCGCCGGGGAGCTGTTTTTT
>TRBJ1-1|-|-|TRBV28
CASREQGIEAFF
TGTGCCAGCAGAGAACAGGGTATAGAAGCTTTCTTT
>TRBJ1-5|-|-|TRBV2
CASRDSYGNQPQHF
TGTGCCAGCAGGGACAGCTATGGCAATCAGCCCCAGCATTTT